One TCR beta chain is described in this entry. Antigen specificity is unknown. This sample stems from a study of graft-versus-host responses after intestinal transplantation. Study details: Multivisceral, liver-intestinal, or isolated intestinal transplants were received by the recipients. All recipients got anti-thymocyte globulin induction, then tacrolimus and steroids for about 3 years.

Study-level results: Among recipient marrow samples, GvH clones were found; some appeared first in ileum or blood.

Trimming removed 2 bases at V and 5 bases at J, with 10 bases between. The germline V gene encodes CDR1 SGHTA and CDR2 FQGTGA. This CDR3 has 13 amino acids. This table comes from immunoSEQ multiplex PCR, and its TCRdb copy is limited to in-frame clones, with some not included. The table lists some 92,000 clones, approximately 92% of them singletons. The chain recombines TRBV7-3 with TRBJ2-7, with D unclear. Sequenced material: unstimulated CD4+ T cells sorted from spleen or lymph node cells, taken before intestinal transplant. The receptor's source is a human donor who received an intestinal transplant. In nucleotides, the CDR3 is TGTGCCAGCAGCTTACGAGTAGTGGACGAGCAGTACTTC. Its protein is CASSLRVVDEQYF.